This T cell receptor (beta chain) was obtained from a study of blood T cell repertoires in COVID-19. Some clones are missing from TCRdb's copy, which holds only in-frame ones; the method was immunoSEQ multiplex PCR. The sample comprises 65,000 or so clones, roughly 86% of which are singletons, and 0.83% rests with the top ten. The TCR comes from a woman between 70 and 85 years old with acute or convalescent COVID-19. Sequencing used peripheral blood.

DNA of the CDR3: TGCGCCAGCACGGCAGTAGGAGGGAATGAGCAGTTCTTC. Protein product: CASTAVGGNEQFF. The V call is TRBV10-2, the J call TRBJ2-1, with D possibly being TRBD2 (6 bases). Trimming left V 7 bases short and J 7 bases short, with 14 bases between. Germline assignment: CDR1 WSHSY and CDR2 SAAADI. The CDR3 runs 13 residues.